This T cell receptor beta chain stems from a study of long-term antiretroviral therapy in people with HIV. Samples were assayed with immunoSEQ v3.0 at survey level. Per sample, sequencing targeted roughly 35,000-50,000 T-cell genomes. Sequencing was performed with immunoSEQ multiplex PCR; in TCRdb, only in-frame clones are kept and a portion is missing. Of tens of thousands of clones in the sample, about three quarters were seen once. As regards this clone: Antigen: not known.

The germline V gene encodes CDR1 SGHNT and CDR2 YENEEA. The CDR3 sequence is 16 residues long. V lost 1 base, J lost 5 bases, and 14 bases lay in between. The study's findings and limits: Post-ART, diversity grew, though it stayed under transplant donor control levels.

Sequences were derived from unsorted PBMCs, sampled 1.5 years before starting antiretroviral therapy. The chain is built from TRBV11-3 and TRBJ2-2; TRBD2 is a possible D gene (6 bases). The receptor's source is a man between 18 and 35 years old with HIV. For the CDR3, the DNA is TGTGCCAGCAGCTTAGGCGGGACTTTTTATACCGGGGAGCTGTTTTTT. It codes for CASSLGGTFYTGELFF.